A selection of T cell receptor beta chains follows, all from one sample in a study of cytomegalovirus exposure and HLA in healthy donors. Sequencing used immunoSEQ multiplex PCR; TCRdb keeps in-frame clones, though not all of them. The sample carries roughly 140,000 clones, around 80% recorded once. Sequenced sample: PBMCs. These receptors were collected from a female donor in good health and CMV-seronegative. The CDR3 runs from the conserved cysteine through the conserved F or W. A D gene is named only where the DNA matches it firmly. Clone size is not always given. Where it is, it says once, few, many or a class for expanded clones.

CDR3 length: 14
clone size: .
V gene: TRBV6-6
J gene: TRBJ1-3
D gene: .
CDR3 DNA: TGTGCCAGCAGTGTAACAGGTTTACGGGACACCATATATTTT
CDR3 protein: CASSVTGLRDTIYF

CDR3 length: 14
clone size: .
V gene: TRBV6-1
J gene: TRBJ1-1
D gene: .
CDR3 DNA: TGTGCCAGCAGAGGACTCAGGGGTGGGGCTGAAGCTTTCTTT
CDR3 protein: CASRGLRGGAEAFF

CDR3 length: 13
clone size: .
V gene: TRBV30
J gene: TRBJ1-1
D gene: TRBD1
CDR3 DNA: TGTGCCTGGGTGGGACAGGGAAACACTGAAGCTTTCTTT
CDR3 protein: CAWVGQGNTEAFF

CDR3 length: 15
clone size: few
V gene: TRBV29-1
J gene: TRBJ1-1
D gene: .
CDR3 DNA: TGCAGCGTTGAGGGGGGTATGGGGAGGAACACTGAAGCTTTCTTT
CDR3 protein: CSVEGGMGRNTEAFF

CDR3 length: 15
clone size: .
V gene: TRBV4-1
J gene: TRBJ1-6
D gene: TRBD1
CDR3 DNA: TGCGCCAGCAGCCCTACAGGGGTAAATAATTCACCCCTCCACTTT
CDR3 protein: CASSPTGVNNSPLHF

CDR3 length: 16
clone size: .
V gene: TRBV4-1
J gene: TRBJ2-6
D gene: .
CDR3 DNA: TGCGCCAGCAGCCAAGGACCAGGGACAGGGGCCAACGTCCTGACTTTC
CDR3 protein: CASSQGPGTGANVLTF

CDR3 length: 14
clone size: .
V gene: TRBV29-1
J gene: TRBJ2-1
D gene: TRBD2
CDR3 DNA: TGCAGCGTTTTAGTAGCGGGAGCAGTCAATGAGCAGTTCTTC
CDR3 protein: CSVLVAGAVNEQFF

CDR3 length: 17
clone size: .
V gene: TRBV9
J gene: TRBJ1-4
D gene: TRBD1
CDR3 DNA: TGTGCCAGCAGCGTAGGGGTTGACGGGACAGCTTGGGAAAAACTGTTTTTT
CDR3 protein: CASSVGVDGTAWEKLFF

CDR3 length: 14
clone size: .
V gene: TRBV29-1
J gene: TRBJ2-7
D gene: TRBD2
CDR3 DNA: TGCAGCGACCCGGGGCGGGGGAGCTCCTACGAGCAGTACTTC
CDR3 protein: CSDPGRGSSYEQYF

CDR3 length: 13
clone size: .
V gene: TRBV6-6
J gene: TRBJ2-1
D gene: .
CDR3 DNA: TGTGCCAGCAGTTACCTCCCAACAGGAGAGCAGTTCTTC
CDR3 protein: CASSYLPTGEQFF

CDR3 length: 15
clone size: .
V gene: TRBV30
J gene: TRBJ2-7
D gene: .
CDR3 DNA: TGTGCCTGGAGTGTACTGGGCGGGGCCGATTACGAGCAGTACTTC
CDR3 protein: CAWSVLGGADYEQYF

CDR3 length: 12
clone size: .
V gene: TRBV10-3
J gene: TRBJ2-1
D gene: .
CDR3 DNA: TGTGCCATCAGTGAGCCAGGGCGGGAGCAGTTCTTC
CDR3 protein: CAISEPGREQFF

CDR3 length: 11
clone size: .
V gene: TRBV11-2
J gene: TRBJ1-3
D gene: .
CDR3 DNA: TGTGCCAGCTCCTACGGGAACACCATATATTTT
CDR3 protein: CASSYGNTIYF

CDR3 length: 14
clone size: .
V gene: TRBV6-5
J gene: TRBJ2-7
D gene: .
CDR3 DNA: TGTGCCAGCAGCCGTCAACCCCAGGGGTCGGAGCAGTACTTC
CDR3 protein: CASSRQPQGSEQYF

CDR3 length: 15
clone size: few
V gene: TRBV7-9
J gene: TRBJ1-1
D gene: .
CDR3 DNA: TGTGCCAGCAGCTTAGGGGAGGGGATGAACACTGAAGCTTTCTTT
CDR3 protein: CASSLGEGMNTEAFF

CDR3 length: 16
clone size: .
V gene: TRBV28
J gene: TRBJ2-7
D gene: TRBD2
CDR3 DNA: TGTGCCAGCAGTTTACCTGTCGGCGGGAGGGGATACGAGCAGTACTTC
CDR3 protein: CASSLPVGGRGYEQYF

CDR3 length: 12
clone size: few
V gene: TRBV28
J gene: TRBJ1-5
D gene: .
CDR3 DNA: TGTGCCAGCGAGGAGGGCAATCAGCCCCAGCATTTT
CDR3 protein: CASEEGNQPQHF

CDR3 length: 18
clone size: once
V gene: TRBV4-1
J gene: TRBJ2-3
D gene: .
CDR3 DNA: TGCGCCAGCAGCCAGCCACCCCTTAGCAGGACTAGCACAGATACGCAGTATTTT
CDR3 protein: CASSQPPLSRTSTDTQYF

CDR3 length: 17
clone size: once
V gene: TRBV4-2
J gene: TRBJ2-3
D gene: TRBD2
CDR3 DNA: TGTGCCAGCAGCCAAGTTTTCAGCGGGATTGGGGGAGATACGCAGTATTTT
CDR3 protein: CASSQVFSGIGGDTQYF

CDR3 length: 16
clone size: .
V gene: TRBV4-2
J gene: TRBJ1-2
D gene: TRBD1
CDR3 DNA: TGTGCCAGCAGCCAAGATTTGGACAGGGCTAACTATGGCTACACCTTC
CDR3 protein: CASSQDLDRANYGYTF

CDR3 length: 13
clone size: few
V gene: TRBV29-1
J gene: TRBJ2-1
D gene: .
CDR3 DNA: TGCAGCGGGGGCAGGGGCACCTACAATGAGCAGTTCTTC
CDR3 protein: CSGGRGTYNEQFF

CDR3 length: 16
clone size: .
V gene: TRBV9
J gene: TRBJ2-3
D gene: TRBD1
CDR3 DNA: TGTGCCAGCAGCGTAGGCGGGACAGGGGCCGCCGATACGCAGTATTTT
CDR3 protein: CASSVGGTGAADTQYF

CDR3 length: 14
clone size: few
V gene: TRBV5-6
J gene: TRBJ1-4
D gene: .
CDR3 DNA: TGTGCCAGCAGCCTATGGGGGGAAAATGAAAAACTGTTTTTT
CDR3 protein: CASSLWGENEKLFF

CDR3 length: 16
clone size: .
V gene: TRBV27
J gene: TRBJ2-7
D gene: TRBD2
CDR3 DNA: TGTGCCAGCAGTTTATCCCCCGCGGGGGGAGGTTACGAGCAGTACTTC
CDR3 protein: CASSLSPAGGGYEQYF

CDR3 length: 12
clone size: .
V gene: TRBV2
J gene: TRBJ1-5
D gene: .
CDR3 DNA: TGTGCCAGCTGGGGAGGCGGGGGATCCCAGCATTTT
CDR3 protein: CASWGGGGSQHF

CDR3 length: 15
clone size: .
V gene: TRBV6-5
J gene: TRBJ2-3
D gene: TRBD2
CDR3 DNA: TGTGCCAGCACCCCACTAGCGGGCCCCGCAGATACGCAGTATTTT
CDR3 protein: CASTPLAGPADTQYF

CDR3 length: 18
clone size: .
V gene: TRBV5-6
J gene: TRBJ2-2
D gene: TRBD1
CDR3 DNA: TGTGCCAGCAGCTTGGCCGGGACAGGGGGCCCCAGGACCGGGGAGCTGTTTTTT
CDR3 protein: CASSLAGTGGPRTGELFF

CDR3 length: 14
clone size: .
V gene: TRBV27
J gene: TRBJ1-5
D gene: .
CDR3 DNA: TGTGCCAGCAGCCCCAACCAGGGGATCCAACCCCAGCATTTT
CDR3 protein: CASSPNQGIQPQHF

CDR3 length: 15
clone size: .
V gene: TRBV7-9
J gene: TRBJ2-7
D gene: TRBD2
CDR3 DNA: TGTGCCAGCAGCTCAAGTCGGACTAGCTACCACGAGCAGTACTTC
CDR3 protein: CASSSSRTSYHEQYF

CDR3 length: 14
clone size: .
V gene: TRBV5-1
J gene: TRBJ2-2
D gene: .
CDR3 DNA: TGCGCCAGCAGCCGAGGACAGAACACCGGGGAGCTGTTTTTT
CDR3 protein: CASSRGQNTGELFF

CDR3 length: 10
clone size: .
V gene: TRBV20-1
J gene: TRBJ2-5
D gene: .
CDR3 DNA: TGCAGTGCGGAGCGGGAGACCCAGTACTTC
CDR3 protein: CSAERETQYF

CDR3 length: 16
clone size: once
V gene: TRBV7-8
J gene: TRBJ1-2
D gene: .
CDR3 DNA: TGTGCCAGCAGCTTAGCGTTCGTCCAGGGCTCGTATGGCTACACCTTC
CDR3 protein: CASSLAFVQGSYGYTF

CDR3 length: 16
clone size: .
V gene: TRBV27
J gene: TRBJ2-1
D gene: .
CDR3 DNA: TGTGCCAGCAGTTTATCTCGGAGGGCCGAAAGTAATGAGCAGTTCTTC
CDR3 protein: CASSLSRRAESNEQFF

CDR3 length: 14
clone size: .
V gene: TRBV6-6
J gene: TRBJ1-1
D gene: .
CDR3 DNA: TGTGCCAGCAGGCACAGGGAAATGAACACTGAAGCTTTCTTT
CDR3 protein: CASRHREMNTEAFF

CDR3 length: 14
clone size: few
V gene: TRBV27
J gene: TRBJ1-1
D gene: TRBD1
CDR3 DNA: TGTGCCAGCAGTCCCGGGACAGGGAACACTGAAGCTTTCTTT
CDR3 protein: CASSPGTGNTEAFF